These T cell receptor beta chains were read from a single sample in a study of OX40 agonist ivuxolimab in advanced cancers. TCRdb's table, derived via immunoSEQ multiplex PCR, lists solely in-frame clones and lacks some. The data contain 100,000 or so clones, approximately 94% of them singletons. The starting material was CD4+ or CD8+ T cells sorted from blood, obtained in a trial of the OX40 agonist ivuxolimab. These receptors were obtained from an adult with an advanced solid tumor such as melanoma, head and neck, liver or kidney cancer. Both conserved end residues are part of each CDR3. D genes are given only for firm matches. Size is stated for part of the rows, as once, few or many counts, or as a class when the clone is expanded.

J gene | clone size | D gene | V gene | CDR3 DNA | CDR3 protein
TRBJ2-1 | - | - | TRBV5-5 | TGTGCCAGCAGCGCATGGCTGTCGGGGGCAGACAATGAGCAGTTCTTC | CASSAWLSGADNEQFF
TRBJ2-7 | - | - | TRBV7-8 | TGTGCCAGCAGCACCACCCCGACGGGGAGTGGGGAGCAGTACTTC | CASSTTPTGSGEQYF
TRBJ2-7 | - | TRBD1 | TRBV19 | TGTGCCAGTAGTATAGATGTATGGACAGGGACCTCCTACGAGCAGTACTTC | CASSIDVWTGTSYEQYF
TRBJ1-3 | - | - | TRBV25-1 | TGTGCCAGCAGCGGTTCAGGGTTCCGTGGAAACACCATATATTTT | CASSGSGFRGNTIYF
TRBJ2-7 | - | - | TRBV13 | TGTGCCAGCAGCCCCCGAGAGGGGGGCCCTCCCTACGAGCAGTACTTC | CASSPREGGPPYEQYF
TRBJ1-5 | - | - | TRBV30 | TGTGCCTGGAGTGAGGATGTGCGACAGCCCCAGCATTTT | CAWSEDVRQPQHF
TRBJ2-7 | - | - | TRBV25-1 | TGTGCCAGCCAAAACAGGGACGAGCAGTACTTC | CASQNRDEQYF
TRBJ1-6 | - | - | TRBV16 | TGTGCCAGCAGCAGTGACGGGCCCCTGGGATCACCCCTCCACTTT | CASSSDGPLGSPLHF
TRBJ1-1 | - | - | TRBV6-5 | TGTGCCAGCAGTATATCGCCATCCCGGCCGACCGAAGCTTTCTTT | CASSISPSRPTEAFF
TRBJ1-2 | - | TRBD1 | TRBV4-1 | TGCGCCAGCACCAGGGGGGGAGCATACTATGGCTACACCTTC | CASTRGGAYYGYTF
TRBJ1-2 | once | - | TRBV7-2 | TGTGCCAGCAGCCCGGGGTTGGGCTATGGCTACACCTTC | CASSPGLGYGYTF
TRBJ1-5 | - | - | TRBV7-8 | TGTGCCAGCAGCTTAGACAGGGTAGGGAATCAGCCCCAGCATTTT | CASSLDRVGNQPQHF
TRBJ2-3 | - | TRBD1 | TRBV5-8 | TGTGCCAGCAGCTTCCCCCTAGACAGGGGTCGGACAGATACGCAGTATTTT | CASSFPLDRGRTDTQYF
TRBJ2-7 | - | - | TRBV18 | TGTGCCAGCTCACCAGGACTTAGCTCCTACGAGCAGTACTTC | CASSPGLSSYEQYF
TRBJ2-1 | - | TRBD2 | TRBV5-1 | TGCGCCAGCAGCTTAGGAATAGCGGGAGTCAATGAGCAGTTCTTC | CASSLGIAGVNEQFF
TRBJ2-1 | - | TRBD2 | TRBV19 | TGTGCCAGTAATTCACTAGCGGATTACAATGAGCAGTTCTTC | CASNSLADYNEQFF
TRBJ2-1 | once | - | TRBV27 | TGTGCCAGCAGTTTACGGGCCGGGGCCAACAATGAGCAGTTCTTC | CASSLRAGANNEQFF
TRBJ2-3 | - | - | TRBV5-6 | TGTGCCAGCAGCCGTGACCTGAAGGCGACAGATACGCAGTATTTT | CASSRDLKATDTQYF
TRBJ2-4 | - | TRBD2 | TRBV27 | TGTGCCAGCAGTTTACACCGACCTCTGGGGCTAGCGGGGGGGCCCGGGAAAAACATTCAGTACTTC | CASSLHRPLGLAGGPGKNIQYF
TRBJ1-2 | once | - | TRBV7-2 | TGTGCCAGCAGCTTAGCGGACAGTAACGGCTACACCTTC | CASSLADSNGYTF
TRBJ1-1 | few | - | TRBV7-8 | TGTGCCAGCAGCTCGCGGGATGAAGCTTTCTTT | CASSSRDEAFF
TRBJ1-5 | - | - | TRBV6-6 | TGTGCCAGCAACCCCTCGGGGCCTGGTCAGCCCCAGCATTTT | CASNPSGPGQPQHF
TRBJ1-1 | once | TRBD1 | TRBV29-1 | TGCAGCGCGATAGATGTCGGCCTCGACAGGGTTGGAGCTTTCTTT | CSAIDVGLDRVGAFF